The subject of this entry is one T cell receptor (beta chain). This CDR3 is built from 16 residues. From germline, CDR1 is LGHDT and CDR2 YNNKEL (reference sequence). V lost 0 bases and J lost 1; bases outside the gene matches: 4. This entry is derived from a study of blood T cell repertoires in COVID-19. As for the study in general: PBMCs, B-cell-depleted T cells, or T cells were the source of the cDNA or gDNA that made up the material.

In the original analysis: The assay estimated nucleated cells by amplifying reference gene primers. TCRdb's copy holds only in-frame clones and misses some; the assay was immunoSEQ multiplex PCR. V, J and clone size are taken as reported in that table, and D and trimming were inferred from the DNA itself. This table has some 97,000 clones, more than 75% appearing once. The V and J genes are TRBV3-1 (or the pseudogene TRBV3-2) and TRBJ2-5, with 8 bases identical to TRBD2. Sequenced input: peripheral blood. This TCR was sampled from a human donor in a cohort sampled during active COVID-19. CDR3 residues: CASSQDQRGGQETQYF. The DNA for the CDR3 is TGTGCCAGCAGCCAAGATCAACGGGGGGGCCAAGAGACCCAGTACTTC.